Listed below are T cell receptor beta chains from one sample, sequenced in a study of blood T cell repertoires in COVID-19. Generated by immunoSEQ multiplex PCR, the TCRdb table keeps only in-frame clones and is missing some. The sample includes hundreds of thousands of clones, 75% to 90% of them seen just once. Sequenced input: PBMCs or T cells enriched from blood (not recorded which). Every receptor here comes from a woman in her thirties who had been exposed to COVID-19. CDR3s include the opening cysteine and the closing phenylalanine or tryptophan. The order of the fields is J gene, D gene, V gene, clone size, CDR3 protein, CDR3 DNA. The D gene is left open where the match is weak. Size is stated for part of the rows, as once, few or many counts, or as a class when the clone is expanded.

TRBJ1-1 | . | TRBV10-1 | once | CASSESWADFGQRRGNTEAFF | TGCGCCAGCAGTGAGTCTTGGGCCGATTTCGGACAAAGGAGGGGGAACACTGAAGCTTTCTTT
TRBJ2-7 | . | TRBV2 | . | CASSKGRYEQYF | TGTGCCAGCAGTAAGGGGCGGTACGAGCAGTACTTC
TRBJ1-2 | . | TRBV28 | . | CASSSGDRAYGYTF | TGTGCCAGCAGTTCGGGGGACCGGGCGTATGGCTACACCTTC
TRBJ1-1 | TRBD1 | TRBV4-2 | . | CASSQETGTGVTEAFF | TGTGCCAGCAGCCAAGAAACCGGGACAGGGGTCACTGAAGCTTTCTTT
TRBJ1-5 | TRBD1 | TRBV30 | once | CAWTTDRGSNQPQHF | TGTGCCTGGACCACGGACAGGGGAAGCAATCAGCCCCAGCATTTT
TRBJ1-1 | . | TRBV3-1/TRBV3-2 | . | CASSHGATEAFF | TGTGCCAGCAGCCATGGGGCAACCGAAGCTTTCTTT
TRBJ1-4 | . | TRBV5-4 | . | CASSKPGANEKLFF | TGTGCCAGCAGTAAACCGGGGGCTAATGAAAAACTGTTTTTT
TRBJ1-6 | TRBD1 | TRBV6-2/TRBV6-3 | . | CASSSLGTGRNSPLHF | TGTGCCAGCAGTTCCCTCGGGACAGGGAGAAACTCACCCCTCCACTTT
TRBJ2-5 | . | TRBV6-2/TRBV6-3 | . | CASSYSYDRETQYF | TGTGCCAGCAGTTACTCTTATGACAGAGAGACCCAGTACTTC
TRBJ1-5 | TRBD1 | TRBV7-2 | once | CASSQGGLLYSNQPQHF | TGTGCCAGCAGCCAGGGGGGTCTACTTTATAGCAATCAGCCCCAGCATTTT
TRBJ2-1 | TRBD2 | TRBV6-2/TRBV6-3 | . | CASSRGGGLVDHEQFF | TGTGCCAGCAGCCGTGGGGGAGGGCTGGTTGATCATGAGCAGTTCTTC
TRBJ2-7 | TRBD1 | TRBV5-1 | . | CASSLQGYEQYF | TGCGCCAGCAGCTTACAGGGGTACGAGCAGTACTTC
TRBJ1-2 | TRBD1 | TRBV10-2 | . | CASRGDRGGYGYTF | TGCGCCAGCAGGGGGGACAGGGGAGGCTATGGCTACACCTTC
TRBJ2-2 | . | TRBV2 | . | CASSEVRGWDTGELFF | TGTGCCAGCAGTGAAGTTAGGGGGTGGGACACCGGGGAGCTGTTTTTT
TRBJ1-4 | TRBD1 | TRBV19 | . | CASRPGTGATNEKLFF | TGTGCCAGTCGTCCCGGGACAGGGGCAACTAATGAAAAACTGTTTTTT
TRBJ1-5 | . | TRBV24-1 | . | CATSDLLAAQPQHF | TGTGCCACCAGTGACCTATTAGCTGCTCAGCCCCAGCATTTT
TRBJ2-1 | TRBD2 | TRBV7-2 | . | CASSLSYREGNEQFF | TGTGCCAGCAGCTTATCCTATAGGGAGGGCAATGAGCAGTTCTTC
TRBJ2-7 | TRBD1 | TRBV28 | . | CATERGPSYEQYF | TGTGCCACCGAGAGGGGGCCCTCCTACGAGCAGTACTTC
TRBJ1-4 | TRBD1 | TRBV3-1/TRBV3-2 | . | CASSRDSGSTLEKLFF | TGTGCCAGCAGCCGGGACAGCGGGTCGACTCTAGAAAAACTGTTTTTT
TRBJ2-2 | . | TRBV5-1 | . | CASSLKETGELFF | TGCGCCAGCAGCTTGAAGGAGACCGGGGAGCTGTTTTTT
TRBJ2-5 | . | TRBV24-1 | . | CATSGGGKETQYF | TGTGCCACCAGTGGTGGGGGGAAAGAGACCCAGTACTTC
TRBJ2-3 | . | TRBV15 | . | CATSRDGGSSDTQYF | TGTGCCACCAGCAGAGATGGTGGGAGTTCAGATACGCAGTATTTT
TRBJ2-7 | TRBD1 | TRBV28 | . | CASSLWGQGGREQYF | TGTGCCAGCAGTTTATGGGGACAGGGTGGGCGCGAGCAGTACTTC
TRBJ2-2 | TRBD1 | TRBV11-2 | . | CASSYGQGIAGELFF | TGTGCCAGCAGCTATGGACAGGGAATAGCCGGGGAGCTGTTTTTT
TRBJ1-1 | . | TRBV29-1 | . | CSVEAPEQNTEAFF | TGCAGCGTTGAAGCCCCGGAGCAGAACACTGAAGCTTTCTTT
TRBJ2-7 | . | TRBV7-9 | once | CASSLVSGHEQYF | TGTGCCAGCAGCTTAGTTTCCGGTCACGAGCAGTACTTC
TRBJ2-7 | . | TRBV10-1 | few | CASSDPLGGYF | TGCGCCAGCAGTGATCCCCTGGGGGGGTACTTC
TRBJ2-5 | TRBD2 | TRBV4-1 | once | CASSQRLAGHQETQYF | TGCGCCAGCAGCCAAAGGCTAGCGGGCCACCAAGAGACCCAGTACTTC
TRBJ1-4 | . | TRBV7-9 | . | CASLGAGVEKLFF | TGTGCCAGCTTGGGAGCCGGTGTTGAAAAACTGTTTTTT
TRBJ2-3 | . | TRBV9 | . | CASSVDLPIRDTQYF | TGTGCCAGCAGCGTAGACTTGCCGATTCGTGATACGCAGTATTTT
TRBJ2-7 | TRBD2 | TRBV4-2 | few | CASSQDGSSGGISYEQYF | TGTGCCAGCAGCCAAGACGGATCCAGCGGGGGGATCTCCTACGAGCAGTACTTC
TRBJ2-2 | TRBD2 | TRBV7-3 | . | CASSLSGGNTGELFF | TGTGCCAGCAGCCTTAGCGGGGGCAACACCGGGGAGCTGTTTTTT
TRBJ1-6 | . | TRBV9 | few | CASSVDSYNSPLHF | TGTGCCAGCAGCGTGGACAGTTATAATTCACCCCTCCACTTT
TRBJ1-5 | TRBD1 | TRBV3-1/TRBV3-2 | . | CASSQGIWDRGLNQPQHF | TGTGCCAGCAGCCAAGGGATCTGGGACAGGGGCCTCAATCAGCCCCAGCATTTT
TRBJ2-1 | TRBD2 | TRBV9 | . | CASSVDSGGARNNEQFF | TGTGCCAGCAGCGTAGATAGCGGGGGGGCCAGGAACAATGAGCAGTTCTTC
TRBJ2-5 | TRBD2 | TRBV15 | . | CATSTTRGGRQETQYF | TGTGCCACCAGCACGACTCGGGGGGGGCGGCAAGAGACCCAGTACTTC
TRBJ1-4 | . | TRBV30 | . | CAWRDTMSTTNEKLFF | TGTGCCTGGAGGGACACGATGTCCACGACTAATGAAAAACTGTTTTTT
TRBJ2-1 | . | TRBV28 | . | CASRKLGTHNEQFF | TGTGCCAGCAGAAAACTAGGGACACACAATGAGCAGTTCTTC
TRBJ2-7 | TRBD1 | TRBV19 | once | CASSSTGGSYEQYF | TGTGCCAGTAGTTCGACAGGGGGCTCCTACGAGCAGTACTTC
TRBJ2-3 | . | TRBV12-1 | . | CASTATGTSGNLTETDTQYF | TGTGCCAGCACCGCTACCGGGACTAGCGGGAATCTTACAGAAACAGATACGCAGTATTTT
TRBJ2-1 | TRBD2 | TRBV9 | . | CASGLAGGLNEQFF | TGTGCCAGCGGACTAGCGGGGGGCTTAAATGAGCAGTTCTTC
TRBJ1-1 | . | TRBV14 | . | CASSQVRGHEAFF | TGTGCCAGCAGCCAAGTCAGGGGACATGAAGCTTTCTTT
TRBJ1-3 | . | TRBV12-5 | . | CASGLVWGSGNTIYF | TGTGCTAGTGGTTTAGTCTGGGGCAGCGGAAACACCATATATTTT
TRBJ2-3 | TRBD2 | TRBV3-1/TRBV3-2 | once | CASSSGLGTDTQYF | TGTGCCAGCAGCTCGGGACTAGGAACAGATACGCAGTATTTT
TRBJ2-3 | TRBD2 | TRBV5-6 | once | CASSSLADTQYF | TGTGCCAGCAGTTCACTAGCGGATACGCAGTATTTT
TRBJ1-3 | . | TRBV4-3 | . | CASSQDWGPGNTIYF | TGCGCCAGCAGCCAAGACTGGGGCCCTGGAAACACCATATATTTT
TRBJ2-7 | . | TRBV4-3 | . | CASSQVPGEQYF | TGCGCCAGCAGCCAAGTGCCGGGCGAGCAGTACTTC
TRBJ2-7 | . | TRBV6-5 | . | CASSYSPDRAYEQYF | TGTGCCAGCAGTTACTCTCCGGACAGAGCCTACGAGCAGTACTTC
TRBJ1-1 | TRBD1 | TRBV11-2 | . | CASSPRDRVRAFF | TGTGCCAGCAGCCCCCGGGACAGGGTTCGCGCTTTCTTT
TRBJ2-7 | TRBD2 | TRBV13 | . | CASSYGLAGAYEQYF | TGTGCCAGCAGCTACGGACTAGCGGGAGCCTACGAGCAGTACTTC
TRBJ1-1 | . | TRBV28 | few | CASSPSLGGSGTEAFF | TGTGCCAGCAGCCCCTCCCTGGGAGGGTCGGGCACTGAAGCTTTCTTT
TRBJ1-2 | . | TRBV6-5 | once | CASSPGPDIYGYTF | TGTGCCAGCAGCCCAGGACCGGACATCTATGGCTACACCTTC
TRBJ2-7 | . | TRBV7-2 | . | CASSAQGRELYEQYF | TGTGCCAGCAGCGCGCAGGGACGGGAGCTCTACGAGCAGTACTTC
TRBJ1-1 | . | TRBV11-2 | . | CASSFWRNTEAFF | TGTGCCAGCAGCTTTTGGAGGAACACTGAAGCTTTCTTT
TRBJ1-2 | TRBD1 | TRBV5-4 | . | CASSFGGTGYGYTF | TGTGCCAGCAGCTTCGGAGGGACAGGCTATGGCTACACCTTC
TRBJ2-7 | TRBD2 | TRBV11-1 | . | CASSLGLAGYEQYF | TGTGCCAGCAGCTTAGGGCTAGCGGGCTACGAGCAGTACTTC
TRBJ1-2 | . | TRBV7-9 | . | CASSPRDYGYTF | TGTGCCAGCAGCCCCCGGGACTATGGCTACACCTTC
TRBJ1-2 | . | TRBV30 | . | CAWREVYGYTF | TGTGCCTGGAGGGAGGTATATGGCTACACCTTC
TRBJ1-1 | . | TRBV7-9 | . | CAILAVGLTEAFF | TGTGCCATCCTGGCCGTGGGCCTCACTGAAGCTTTCTTT
TRBJ1-1 | . | TRBV3-1/TRBV3-2 | . | CASSQRPGQNTEAFF | TGTGCCAGCAGCCAACGGCCGGGACAGAACACTGAAGCTTTCTTT